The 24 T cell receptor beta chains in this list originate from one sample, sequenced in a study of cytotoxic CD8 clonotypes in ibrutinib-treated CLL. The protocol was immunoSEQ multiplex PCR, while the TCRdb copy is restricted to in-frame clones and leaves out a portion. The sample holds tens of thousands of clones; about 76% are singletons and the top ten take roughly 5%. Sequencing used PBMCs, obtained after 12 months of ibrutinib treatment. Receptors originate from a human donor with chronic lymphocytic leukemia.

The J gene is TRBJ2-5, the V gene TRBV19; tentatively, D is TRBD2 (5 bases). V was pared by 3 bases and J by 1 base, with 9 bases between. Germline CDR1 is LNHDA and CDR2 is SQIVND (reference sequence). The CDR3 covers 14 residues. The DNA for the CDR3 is TGTGCCAGTAGTATGGAGGCAGCCCAAGAGACCCAGTACTTC. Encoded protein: CASSMEAAQETQYF.

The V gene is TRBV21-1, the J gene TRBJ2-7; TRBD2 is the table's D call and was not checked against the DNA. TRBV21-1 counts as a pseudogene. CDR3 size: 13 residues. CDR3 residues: CAVPRGWSREQYF. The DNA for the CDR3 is TGTGCCGTGCCTCGGGGTTGGAGCCGCGAGCAGTACTTC.

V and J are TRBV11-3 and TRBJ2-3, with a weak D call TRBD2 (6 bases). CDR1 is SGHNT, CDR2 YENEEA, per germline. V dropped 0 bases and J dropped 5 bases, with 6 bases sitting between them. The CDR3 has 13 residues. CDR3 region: CASSLEAGDTQYF. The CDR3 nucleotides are TGTGCCAGCAGCTTAGAAGCGGGAGATACGCAGTATTTT.

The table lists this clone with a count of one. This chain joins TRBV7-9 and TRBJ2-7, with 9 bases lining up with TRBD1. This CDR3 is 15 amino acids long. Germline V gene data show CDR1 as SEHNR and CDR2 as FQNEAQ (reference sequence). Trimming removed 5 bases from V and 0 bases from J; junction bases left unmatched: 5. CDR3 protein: CASSPRDRASYEQYF. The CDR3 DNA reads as TGTGCCAGCAGCCCCCGGGACAGGGCCTCCTACGAGCAGTACTTC.

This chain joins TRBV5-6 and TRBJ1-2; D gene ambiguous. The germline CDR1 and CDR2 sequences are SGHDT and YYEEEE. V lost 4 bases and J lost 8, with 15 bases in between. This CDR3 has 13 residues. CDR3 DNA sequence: TGTGCCAGCAGCCCTAACCGGAGGGAGGGCTACACCTTC. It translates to CASSPNRREGYTF. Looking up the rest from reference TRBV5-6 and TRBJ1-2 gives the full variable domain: DAGVTQSPTHLIKTRGQQVTLRCSPKSGHDTVSWYQQALGQGPQFIFQYYEEEERQRGNFPDRFSGHQFPNYSSELNVNALLLGDSALYLCASSPNRREGYTFGSGTRLTVV.

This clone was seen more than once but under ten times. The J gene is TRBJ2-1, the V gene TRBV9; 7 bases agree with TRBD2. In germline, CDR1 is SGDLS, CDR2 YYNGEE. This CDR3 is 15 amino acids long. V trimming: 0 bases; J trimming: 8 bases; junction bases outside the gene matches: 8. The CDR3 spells CASSVALAEGDEQFF. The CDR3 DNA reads TGTGCCAGCAGCGTAGCTCTAGCGGAAGGGGATGAGCAGTTCTTC. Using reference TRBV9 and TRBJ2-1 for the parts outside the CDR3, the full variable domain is DSGVTQTPKHLITATGQRVTLRCSPRSGDLSVYWYQQSLDQGLQFLIQYYNGEERAKGNILERFSAQQFPDLHSELNLSSLELGDSALYFCASSVALAEGDEQFFGPGTRLTVL.

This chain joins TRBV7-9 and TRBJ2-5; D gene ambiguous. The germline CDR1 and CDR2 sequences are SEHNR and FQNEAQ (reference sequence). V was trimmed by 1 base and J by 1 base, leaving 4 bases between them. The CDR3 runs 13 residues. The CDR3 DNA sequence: TGTGCCAGCAGCTTAGGGGCCCAAGAGACCCAGTACTTC. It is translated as CASSLGAQETQYF.

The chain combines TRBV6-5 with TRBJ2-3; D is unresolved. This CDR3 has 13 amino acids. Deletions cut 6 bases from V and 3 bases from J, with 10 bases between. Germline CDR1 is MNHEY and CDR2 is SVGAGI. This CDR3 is CASSHPGTDTQYF. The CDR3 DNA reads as TGTGCCAGCAGCCATCCTGGGACAGATACGCAGTATTTT.

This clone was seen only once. CDR3 loop: CASSPGGSTEAFF. The CDR3 coding sequence is TGTGCCAGCAGCCCCGGGGGAAGCACTGAAGCTTTCTTT. The chain joins TRBV7-2 to TRBJ1-1; D might be TRBD1 (5 bases). Trimming left V 5 bases short and J 4 bases short, with 11 bases between. This CDR3 comprises 13 residues. The germline CDR1 and CDR2 sequences are SGHTA and FQGNSA.

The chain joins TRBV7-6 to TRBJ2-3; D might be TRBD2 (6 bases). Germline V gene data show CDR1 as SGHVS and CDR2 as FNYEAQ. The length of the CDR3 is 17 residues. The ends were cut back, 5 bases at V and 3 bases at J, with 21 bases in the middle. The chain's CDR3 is CASSPESPGTGTDTQYF. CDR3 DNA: TGTGCCAGCAGCCCAGAAAGCCCGGGGACTGGGACAGATACGCAGTATTTT. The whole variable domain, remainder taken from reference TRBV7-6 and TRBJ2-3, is GAGVSQSPRYKVTKRGQDVALRCDPISGHVSLYWYRQALGQGPEFLTYFNYEAQQDKSGLPNDRFSAERPEGSISTLTIQRTEQRDSAMYRCASSPESPGTGTDTQYFGPGTRLTVL.

The CDR3: CASSYSYDRGYTF. The CDR3, as DNA: TGTGCCAGCAGTTACTCGTACGACCGGGGCTACACCTTC. J is TRBJ1-2 and V is TRBV6-5; D call uncertain. The germline CDR1 and CDR2 sequences are MNHEY and SVGAGI. Trimming stripped 0 bases from V and 8 bases from J, with 10 bases between. This CDR3 is 13 amino acids long.

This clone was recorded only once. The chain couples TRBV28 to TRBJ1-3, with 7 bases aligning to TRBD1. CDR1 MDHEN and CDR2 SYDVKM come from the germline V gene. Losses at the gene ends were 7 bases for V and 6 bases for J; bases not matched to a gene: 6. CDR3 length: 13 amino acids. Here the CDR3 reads CASTRGGENTIYF. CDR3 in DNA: TGTGCCAGCACCAGGGGGGGGGAAAACACCATATATTTT.

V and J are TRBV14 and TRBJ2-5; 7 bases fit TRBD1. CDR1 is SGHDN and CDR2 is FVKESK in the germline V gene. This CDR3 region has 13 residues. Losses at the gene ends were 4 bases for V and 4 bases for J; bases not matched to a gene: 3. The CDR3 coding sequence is TGTGCCAGCAGCCCACAGGGGCGAGAGACCCAGTACTTC. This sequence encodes CASSPQGRETQYF. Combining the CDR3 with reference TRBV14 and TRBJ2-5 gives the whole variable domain EAGVTQFPSHSVIEKGQTVTLRCDPISGHDNLYWYRRVMGKEIKFLLHFVKESKQDESGMPNNRFLAERTGGTYSTLKVQPAELEDSGVYFCASSPQGRETQYFGPGTRLLVL.

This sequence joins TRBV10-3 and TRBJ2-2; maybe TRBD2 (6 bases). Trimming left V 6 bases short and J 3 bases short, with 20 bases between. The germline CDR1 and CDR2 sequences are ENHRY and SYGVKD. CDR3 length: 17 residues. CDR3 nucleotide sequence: TGTGCCATCAGCCAGAGCGGAGGGGCCGTGGACACCGGGGAGCTGTTTTTT. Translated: CAISQSGGAVDTGELFF.

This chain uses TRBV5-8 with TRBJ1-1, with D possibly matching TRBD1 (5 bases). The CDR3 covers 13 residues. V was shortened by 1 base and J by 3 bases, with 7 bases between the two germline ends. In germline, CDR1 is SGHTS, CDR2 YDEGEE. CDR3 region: CASSLTGHTEAFF. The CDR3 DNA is TGTGCCAGCAGCTTGACAGGACACACTGAAGCTTTCTTT.

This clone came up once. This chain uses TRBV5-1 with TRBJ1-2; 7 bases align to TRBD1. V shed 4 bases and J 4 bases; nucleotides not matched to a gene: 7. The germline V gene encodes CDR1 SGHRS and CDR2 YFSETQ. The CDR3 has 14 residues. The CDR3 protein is CASSLRTGGYGYTF. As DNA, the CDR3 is TGCGCCAGCAGCCTAAGGACAGGCGGCTATGGCTACACCTTC.

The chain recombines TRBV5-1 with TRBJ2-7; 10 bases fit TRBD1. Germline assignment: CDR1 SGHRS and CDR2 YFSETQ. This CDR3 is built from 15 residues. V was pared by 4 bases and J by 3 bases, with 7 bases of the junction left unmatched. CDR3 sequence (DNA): TGCGCCAGCAGCGCCGGGACAGGGGCCTTCTACGAGCAGTACTTC. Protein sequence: CASSAGTGAFYEQYF.

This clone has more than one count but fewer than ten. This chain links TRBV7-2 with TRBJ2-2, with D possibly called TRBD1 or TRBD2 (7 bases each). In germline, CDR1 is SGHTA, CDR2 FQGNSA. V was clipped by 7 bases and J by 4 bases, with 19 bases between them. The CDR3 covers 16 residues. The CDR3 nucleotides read TGTGCCAGCAACCCAGGGGGGGCCCTGGGCACCGGGGAGCTGTTTTTT. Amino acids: CASNPGGALGTGELFF.

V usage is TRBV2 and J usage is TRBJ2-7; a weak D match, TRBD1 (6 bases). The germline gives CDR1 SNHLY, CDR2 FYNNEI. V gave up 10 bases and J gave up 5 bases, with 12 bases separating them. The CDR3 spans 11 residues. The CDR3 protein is CATQKGDEQYF. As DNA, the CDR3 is TGTGCCACCCAAAAGGGGGACGAGCAGTACTTC.

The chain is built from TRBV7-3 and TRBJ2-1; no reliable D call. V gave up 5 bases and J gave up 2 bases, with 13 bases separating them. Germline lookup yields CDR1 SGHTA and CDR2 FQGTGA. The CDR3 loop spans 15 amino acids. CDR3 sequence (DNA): TGTGCCAGCAGCCCCCTAGGGCTGACCTACAATGAGCAGTTCTTC. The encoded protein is CASSPLGLTYNEQFF.

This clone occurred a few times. CDR3 coding DNA: TGTGCCAGCAGTTACGGCAGTGCGAAGGACTATGGCTACACCTTC. Protein sequence: CASSYGSAKDYGYTF. J is TRBJ1-2 and V is TRBV6-5; D gene unclear. This CDR3 is built from 15 residues. Trimming stripped 2 bases from V and 3 bases from J, with 13 bases between. Germline-derived CDR1 and CDR2 are MNHEY and SVGAGI.

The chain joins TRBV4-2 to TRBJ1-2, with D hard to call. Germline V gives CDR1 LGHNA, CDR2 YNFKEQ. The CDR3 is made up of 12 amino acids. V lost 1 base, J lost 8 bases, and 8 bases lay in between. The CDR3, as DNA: TGTGCCAGCAGCCAAGGGTTGGGGGGCTACACCTTC. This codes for CASSQGLGGYTF.

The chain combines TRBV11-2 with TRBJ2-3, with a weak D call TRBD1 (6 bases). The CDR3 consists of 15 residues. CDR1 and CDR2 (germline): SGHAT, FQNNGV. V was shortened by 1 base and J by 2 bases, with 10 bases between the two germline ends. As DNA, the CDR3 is TGTGCCAGCAGCTTAGGGGGGCGGGCCACAGATACGCAGTATTTT. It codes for CASSLGGRATDTQYF.

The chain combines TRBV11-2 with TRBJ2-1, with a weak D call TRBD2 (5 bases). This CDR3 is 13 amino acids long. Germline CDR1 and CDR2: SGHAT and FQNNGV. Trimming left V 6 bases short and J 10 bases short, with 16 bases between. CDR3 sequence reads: CASRSGPVDEQFF. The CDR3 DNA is TGTGCCAGCAGGAGCGGACCGGTTGACGAGCAGTTCTTC. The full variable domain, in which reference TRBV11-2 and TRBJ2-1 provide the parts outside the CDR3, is EAGVAQSPRYKIIEKRQSVAFWCNPISGHATLYWYQQILGQGPKLLIQFQNNGVVDDSQLPKDRFSAERLKGVDSTLKIQPAKLEDSAVYLCASRSGPVDEQFFGPGTRLTVL.